Listed below are T cell receptor beta chains from one sample, sequenced in a study of cytomegalovirus exposure and HLA in healthy donors. Assay: immunoSEQ multiplex PCR; the TCRdb copy retains only in-frame clones and omits some. The profile covers 100,000 to 150,000 clones, with over 65% appearing a single time and about 3.5% taken by the ten largest. Sequencing input: PBMCs. The receptors were sampled from a man aged 30 to 39 in good health and CMV-seronegative. The CDR3 runs from the conserved cysteine through the conserved F or W. The D gene is left open where the match is weak. Expanded clones get a size class; other rows say once, few or many, or leave the size out.

d_call: TRBD1; j_call: TRBJ2-5; v_call: TRBV6-5; clone_size: few; cdr3_nt: TGTGCCAGCAGTTACTCGCCGACAGGGACGGGGGAGACCCAGTACTTC; cdr3_aa: CASSYSPTGTGETQYF
d_call: .; j_call: TRBJ2-3; v_call: TRBV9; clone_size: .; cdr3_nt: TGTGCCAGCAGTTTATCGGGGGAGCTACCCACAGATACGCAGTATTTT; cdr3_aa: CASSLSGELPTDTQYF
d_call: .; j_call: TRBJ2-3; v_call: TRBV6-4; clone_size: .; cdr3_nt: TGTGCCAGCAGTGAGCGGGGCACAGATACGCAGTATTTT; cdr3_aa: CASSERGTDTQYF
d_call: .; j_call: TRBJ1-1; v_call: TRBV5-1; clone_size: .; cdr3_nt: TGCGCCAGCAGCCCGGACGGGCTATGGAGGGGCACTGAAGCTTTCTTT; cdr3_aa: CASSPDGLWRGTEAFF
d_call: TRBD1; j_call: TRBJ1-5; v_call: TRBV10-3; clone_size: .; cdr3_nt: TGTGCCATCAGTTCCGACAGGGGGCATCAGCCCCAGCATTTT; cdr3_aa: CAISSDRGHQPQHF
d_call: TRBD2; j_call: TRBJ2-2; v_call: TRBV5-4; clone_size: .; cdr3_nt: TGTGCCAGCAGCCACACTAGCGGGGGGACCGGGGAGCTGTTTTTT; cdr3_aa: CASSHTSGGTGELFF
d_call: .; j_call: TRBJ1-1; v_call: TRBV5-4; clone_size: .; cdr3_nt: TGTGCCAGCAGCTCGGTCCGACAGGACACTGAAGCTTTCTTT; cdr3_aa: CASSSVRQDTEAFF
d_call: .; j_call: TRBJ1-5; v_call: TRBV28; clone_size: .; cdr3_nt: TGTGCCAGCAGTTTTCCAGGAGGGGTGCGGATGCCCCAGCATTTT; cdr3_aa: CASSFPGGVRMPQHF
d_call: .; j_call: TRBJ1-2; v_call: TRBV11-2; clone_size: .; cdr3_nt: TGTGCCAGCAGCTTAGCCCAGAACTATGGCTACACCTTC; cdr3_aa: CASSLAQNYGYTF
d_call: .; j_call: TRBJ2-7; v_call: TRBV6-1; clone_size: .; cdr3_nt: TGTGCCAGCAGTGTTTGGACTGCCACCGAGCAGTACTTC; cdr3_aa: CASSVWTATEQYF
d_call: TRBD1; j_call: TRBJ1-2; v_call: TRBV28; clone_size: .; cdr3_nt: TGTGCCAGCAGCCGCTCGGGACAGGCGGGCTATGGCTACACCTTC; cdr3_aa: CASSRSGQAGYGYTF
d_call: .; j_call: TRBJ2-1; v_call: TRBV28; clone_size: .; cdr3_nt: TGTGCCAGCAGTTTAGAGTACAATGAGCAGTTCTTC; cdr3_aa: CASSLEYNEQFF
d_call: .; j_call: TRBJ1-2; v_call: TRBV29-1; clone_size: few; cdr3_nt: TGCAGCGTCAGAGCCGGGATAACCTATGGCTACACCTTC; cdr3_aa: CSVRAGITYGYTF
d_call: TRBD1; j_call: TRBJ2-7; v_call: TRBV7-6; clone_size: .; cdr3_nt: TGTGCCAGCAGCGACAGGGGAGTGCGCTACGAGCAGTACTTC; cdr3_aa: CASSDRGVRYEQYF
d_call: .; j_call: TRBJ1-1; v_call: TRBV5-1; clone_size: .; cdr3_nt: TGCGCCAGCAGTTCGAGAGGCACTGAAGCTTTCTTT; cdr3_aa: CASSSRGTEAFF
d_call: .; j_call: TRBJ2-2; v_call: TRBV2; clone_size: .; cdr3_nt: TGTGCCAGCAGTGAAGCGGGCGGGGCGACCGGGGAGCTGTTTTTT; cdr3_aa: CASSEAGGATGELFF
d_call: TRBD1; j_call: TRBJ1-1; v_call: TRBV19; clone_size: .; cdr3_nt: TGTGCCAGTAGTAACAGGGGCGGTTACACTGAAGCTTTCTTT; cdr3_aa: CASSNRGGYTEAFF
d_call: TRBD1; j_call: TRBJ2-7; v_call: TRBV7-9; clone_size: .; cdr3_nt: TGTGCCAGCAGATTGGACAGGGGATTCGGCGAGCAGTACTTC; cdr3_aa: CASRLDRGFGEQYF
d_call: .; j_call: TRBJ2-3; v_call: TRBV10-3; clone_size: .; cdr3_nt: TGTGCCATCAGCTTCAGCGCGGATACGCAGTATTTT; cdr3_aa: CAISFSADTQYF
d_call: .; j_call: TRBJ1-1; v_call: TRBV27; clone_size: .; cdr3_nt: TGTGCCAGCAGTCTTACATGGGGCGGCACTGAAGCTTTCTTT; cdr3_aa: CASSLTWGGTEAFF
d_call: TRBD1; j_call: TRBJ1-5; v_call: TRBV6-5; clone_size: .; cdr3_nt: TGTGCCAGCAGTTATGGGACAGGTAGCAATCAGCCCCAGCATTTT; cdr3_aa: CASSYGTGSNQPQHF
d_call: .; j_call: TRBJ2-5; v_call: TRBV6-5; clone_size: .; cdr3_nt: TGTGCCAGCAGTTACTCGTGGGGCGGTTCAGAGACCCAGTACTTC; cdr3_aa: CASSYSWGGSETQYF
d_call: .; j_call: TRBJ1-5; v_call: TRBV7-9; clone_size: .; cdr3_nt: TGTGCCAGCAGCTTAGGTCCAAATCAGCCCCAGCATTTT; cdr3_aa: CASSLGPNQPQHF
d_call: .; j_call: TRBJ1-5; v_call: TRBV28; clone_size: .; cdr3_nt: TGTGCCAGCAGTTTACCAGGGGCGGGTCAGCCCCAGCATTTT; cdr3_aa: CASSLPGAGQPQHF
d_call: .; j_call: TRBJ1-1; v_call: TRBV2; clone_size: .; cdr3_nt: TGTGCCTCCTCGCCAGGGGTAAGGGGGACGAACACTGAAGCTTTCTTT; cdr3_aa: CASSPGVRGTNTEAFF
d_call: TRBD2; j_call: TRBJ2-7; v_call: TRBV10-3; clone_size: .; cdr3_nt: TGTGCCATCAGTGAGTCGAGGCTAGCGGGAGTAGAGCAGTACTTC; cdr3_aa: CAISESRLAGVEQYF
d_call: .; j_call: TRBJ2-7; v_call: TRBV10-3; clone_size: .; cdr3_nt: TGTGCCATCAGTGATGGAGGGAACGAGCAGTACTTC; cdr3_aa: CAISDGGNEQYF
d_call: .; j_call: TRBJ2-1; v_call: TRBV9; clone_size: .; cdr3_nt: TGTGCCAGCAGCGTAGTTAGCAGCGGTGAGCAGTTCTTC; cdr3_aa: CASSVVSSGEQFF
d_call: TRBD1; j_call: TRBJ2-7; v_call: TRBV6-1; clone_size: .; cdr3_nt: TGTGCCAGCAGTGAAAGGCATCCTTATGGGACAGACAGCTACGAGCAGTACTTC; cdr3_aa: CASSERHPYGTDSYEQYF
d_call: .; j_call: TRBJ1-1; v_call: TRBV7-2; clone_size: .; cdr3_nt: TGTGCCAGCAGCTTAGTTAATCAGGGCACTGAAGCTTTCTTT; cdr3_aa: CASSLVNQGTEAFF
d_call: .; j_call: TRBJ2-3; v_call: TRBV21-1; clone_size: .; cdr3_nt: TGTGCCACCGTCCTCGGCAGGGGGCTCACAGATACGCAGTATTTT; cdr3_aa: CATVLGRGLTDTQYF
d_call: TRBD1; j_call: TRBJ2-7; v_call: TRBV9; clone_size: .; cdr3_nt: TGTGCCAGCAGCGCTCGGGACAGGGACTACGAGCAGTACTTC; cdr3_aa: CASSARDRDYEQYF
d_call: TRBD1; j_call: TRBJ2-4; v_call: TRBV7-9; clone_size: few; cdr3_nt: TGTGCCAGCAGCTTAGTAGGACAGGGACGAGCGGAGGACATTCAGTACTTC; cdr3_aa: CASSLVGQGRAEDIQYF
d_call: TRBD2; j_call: TRBJ2-5; v_call: TRBV30; clone_size: .; cdr3_nt: TGTGCCTGGAGTCCACTAGCGGGGGGAAAGACCCAGTACTTC; cdr3_aa: CAWSPLAGGKTQYF
d_call: .; j_call: TRBJ1-2; v_call: TRBV5-1; clone_size: .; cdr3_nt: TGCGCCAGCAGTTTTGACAGCTATGGCTACACCTTC; cdr3_aa: CASSFDSYGYTF
d_call: .; j_call: TRBJ1-1; v_call: TRBV6-5; clone_size: .; cdr3_nt: TGTGCCAGCAGTTACTGGGGAGGAGTGAACACTGAAGCTTTCTTT; cdr3_aa: CASSYWGGVNTEAFF
d_call: .; j_call: TRBJ2-3; v_call: TRBV9; clone_size: .; cdr3_nt: TGTGCCAGCAGCGTAGGCGGAATCACAGATACGCAGTATTTT; cdr3_aa: CASSVGGITDTQYF
d_call: .; j_call: TRBJ2-4; v_call: TRBV19; clone_size: .; cdr3_nt: TGTGCCAGTAGTAAAAAGATACTAGCCAAAAACATTCAGTACTTC; cdr3_aa: CASSKKILAKNIQYF
d_call: .; j_call: TRBJ1-1; v_call: TRBV5-6; clone_size: .; cdr3_nt: TGTGCCAGCAGCACTGAAGGTCTACCGGCGGATTGGACTGAAGCTTTCTTT; cdr3_aa: CASSTEGLPADWTEAFF
d_call: .; j_call: TRBJ1-4; v_call: TRBV10-2; clone_size: .; cdr3_nt: TGCGCCAGCAGTGAGTCAGCCGGGGCGGGAAAAAAACTGTTTTTT; cdr3_aa: CASSESAGAGKKLFF
d_call: TRBD1; j_call: TRBJ1-5; v_call: TRBV5-6; clone_size: .; cdr3_nt: TGTGCCAGCAGCCGGACAGGAGGGGCTCAGCCCCAGCATTTT; cdr3_aa: CASSRTGGAQPQHF
d_call: .; j_call: TRBJ2-7; v_call: TRBV18; clone_size: .; cdr3_nt: TGTGCCAGCTCACCCCAATTCGGGGGTGAAGACTCCTACGAGCAGTACTTC; cdr3_aa: CASSPQFGGEDSYEQYF
d_call: TRBD2; j_call: TRBJ2-7; v_call: TRBV4-2; clone_size: .; cdr3_nt: TGTGCCAGCAGCCCCCAGAGCGGGGGAGACTACGAGCAGTACTTC; cdr3_aa: CASSPQSGGDYEQYF
d_call: .; j_call: TRBJ1-5; v_call: TRBV13; clone_size: few; cdr3_nt: TGTGCCAGCAGCCATGGAGTTGGGAATCAGCCCCAGCATTTT; cdr3_aa: CASSHGVGNQPQHF